This entry lists 8 T cell receptor beta chains sequenced from one sample in a study of blood T cell repertoires in COVID-19. The table came from immunoSEQ multiplex PCR; TCRdb's copy has only in-frame clones and leaves some out. The table includes about 140,000 clones, more than 65% detected once. The sequenced sample was peripheral blood. The receptors shown here come from a man between 60 and 75 years old with active or convalescent COVID-19.

V gene TRBV4-3 combines with J gene TRBJ2-1; the match to TRBD2 covers 7 bases. With V trimmed by 1 base and J by 5 bases, 11 bases remained unmatched. Germline CDR1 LGHNA, CDR2 YSLEER. CDR3 size: 17 residues. The CDR3 DNA reads TGCGCCAGCAGCCAAGTAGGCCGACTAGCTCCTGACAATGAGCAGTTCTTC. Its translation: CASSQVGRLAPDNEQFF.

This chain connects TRBV2 to TRBJ1-1; D remains unclear. V lost 4 bases and J 6 bases, leaving 15 bases between the germline ends. The CDR3 has 14 amino acids. From germline, CDR1 is SNHLY and CDR2 FYNNEI. This chain's CDR3 is CASSVTGVAAEAFF. As DNA, the CDR3 is TGTGCCAGCAGTGTCACGGGAGTAGCGGCTGAAGCTTTCTTT.

The CDR3 protein is CASSHDPPGYNEQFF. The CDR3 nucleotides are TGTGCCAGCTCACACGACCCGCCGGGGTACAATGAGCAGTTCTTC. The chain has TRBV18 and TRBJ2-1; possibly TRBD2 for D (5 bases). V lost 4 bases and J lost 4, with 14 bases in between. This CDR3 is built from 15 residues. Looked up from germline, CDR1 is KGHSH and CDR2 is LQKENI.

The rearrangement uses TRBV10-3 and TRBJ2-1, with unresolved D. Trimming left V 1 base short and J 8 bases short, with 6 bases between. Looked up from germline, CDR1 is ENHRY and CDR2 is SYGVKD. The CDR3 spans 12 residues. CDR3 bases: TGTGCCATCAGTGAGTATGCAGATGAGCAGTTCTTC. Its translation is CAISEYADEQFF.

The CDR3 DNA reads as TGTGCCAGCAGCTTAGTAACATCTGAGCAGTTCTTC. This sequence encodes CASSLVTSEQFF. The chain couples TRBV7-9 to TRBJ2-1; D remains ambiguous. Trimming shortened V by 1 base and J by 9 bases, and 7 bases separated the two germline ends. Germline loops: CDR1 SEHNR, CDR2 FQNEAQ (reference sequence). The CDR3 sequence is 12 residues long.

Points on this clone: One junction end does not reproduce the germline sequence, and a read error may be involved. The J gene is TRBJ2-2, the V gene TRBV5-1, with 16 nucleotides matching TRBD2. CDR3 size: 18 residues. The germline V gene encodes CDR1 SGHRS and CDR2 YFSETQ. The CDR3 bases are TGCGCCAGCAGTTTGGGACTAGCGGGAGGGCCGGACACCGGGGAGCTGTTTTTT. It codes for CASSLGLAGGPDTGELFF. Variable domain in full (rest from reference TRBV5-1 and TRBJ2-2): KAGVTQTPRYLIKTRGQQVTLSCSPISGHRSVSWYQQTPGQGLQFLFEYFSETQRNKGNFPGRFSGRQFSNSRSEMNVSTLELGDSALYLCASSLGLAGGPDTGELFFGEGSRLTVL.

J is TRBJ2-5 and V is TRBV3-1 (or the pseudogene TRBV3-2); TRBD1 might be the D (6 bases). The CDR3 is made up of 20 amino acids. V dropped 0 bases and J dropped 5 bases, with 28 bases sitting between them. CDR1 is LGHDT, CDR2 YNNKEL, per germline (reference sequence). CDR3 protein: CASSQDPFRWGHPGPETQYF. CDR3 nucleotides: TGTGCCAGCAGCCAAGACCCTTTCCGGTGGGGGCATCCTGGACCGGAGACCCAGTACTTC.

The rearrangement uses TRBV6-1 and TRBJ1-1, with no clear D. Trimming shortened V by 1 base and J by 1 base, and 13 bases separated the two germline ends. Germline lookup yields CDR1 MNHNS and CDR2 SASEGT. The CDR3 extends over 16 amino acids. CDR3 in amino acids: CASSEVRGDPNTEAFF. In DNA, the CDR3 is TGTGCCAGCAGTGAAGTGCGGGGAGACCCGAACACTGAAGCTTTCTTT.